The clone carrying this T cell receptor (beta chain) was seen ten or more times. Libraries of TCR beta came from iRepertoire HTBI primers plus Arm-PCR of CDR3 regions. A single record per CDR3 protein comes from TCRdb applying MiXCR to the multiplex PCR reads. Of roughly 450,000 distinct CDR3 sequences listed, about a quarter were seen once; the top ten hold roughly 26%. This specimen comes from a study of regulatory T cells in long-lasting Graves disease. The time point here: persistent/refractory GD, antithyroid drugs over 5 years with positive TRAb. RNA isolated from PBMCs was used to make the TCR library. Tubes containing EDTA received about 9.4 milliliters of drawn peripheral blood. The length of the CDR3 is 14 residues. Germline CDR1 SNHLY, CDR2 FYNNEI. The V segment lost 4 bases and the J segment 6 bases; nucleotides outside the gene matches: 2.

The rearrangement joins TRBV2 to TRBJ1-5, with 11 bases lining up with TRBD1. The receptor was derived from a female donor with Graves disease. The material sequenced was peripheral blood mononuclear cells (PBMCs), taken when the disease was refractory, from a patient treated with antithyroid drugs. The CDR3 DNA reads TGTGCCAGCAGTGCTGGGACAGGGGGTCAGCCCCAGCATTTT. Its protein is CASSAGTGGQPQHF.